Listed below are T cell receptor beta chains from one sample, sequenced in a study of T cell responses to AZD1222 COVID-19 vaccine. TCRdb's copy holds only in-frame clones and misses some; the assay was immunoSEQ multiplex PCR. The sample yields some 170,000 clones, over 80% seen once. The material was peripheral blood, obtained 28 days after the second dose of the MenACWY control vaccine. The source is an adult who received the MenACWY meningococcal vaccine as a control. Both conserved end residues are part of each CDR3. The order of the fields is D gene, J gene, clone size, V gene, CDR3 DNA, CDR3 protein. The D gene is left open where the match is weak. Clone size appears in some rows only: once, few, many, or a class for an expanded clone.

NA TRBJ1-2 NA TRBV27 TGTGCCAGCCCGGGGGGGGCATTCTATGGCTACACCTTC CASPGGAFYGYTF
NA TRBJ1-3 NA TRBV2 TGTGCCAGCACCCCCCTAACCGGATTAGCTGGAAACACCATATATTTT CASTPLTGLAGNTIYF
NA TRBJ1-2 NA TRBV5-4 TGTGCCAGCAGCCGAGACAATAGGGGCTACACCTTC CASSRDNRGYTF
NA TRBJ1-2 NA TRBV19 TGTGCCAGTGGACTCGCTCTTGGCTACACCTTC CASGLALGYTF
NA TRBJ2-5 NA TRBV6-5 TGTGCCAGCAGTTACAGTGTACGGAAAGAGACCCAGTACTTC CASSYSVRKETQYF
NA TRBJ1-1 once TRBV10-3 TGTGCCATCAGTTATCGGGGACAAGCTTTCTTT CAISYRGQAFF
NA TRBJ1-4 NA TRBV19 TGTGCGACAGGAATTAATGAAAAACTGTTTTTT CATGINEKLFF
TRBD1 TRBJ1-2 NA TRBV28 TGTGCCACCGTGACAGGGGTCCCGAACTATGGCTACACCTTC CATVTGVPNYGYTF
NA TRBJ1-2 NA TRBV11-2 TGTGCCAGCAGCTTAGATCGGTCCGGCTACACCTTC CASSLDRSGYTF
TRBD1 TRBJ2-3 once TRBV10-3 TGTGCCACCGCGACAGGGTGGACTTCAGGCACAGATACGCAGTATTTT CATATGWTSGTDTQYF
TRBD2 TRBJ2-2 NA TRBV15 TGTGCCACCAGCACGGGAGGGCCGACCGGGGAGCTGTTTTTT CATSTGGPTGELFF
NA TRBJ1-1 once TRBV6-5 TGTGCCAGCAGTTCCCTACAGGGTGGGGAGAACACTGAAGCTTTCTTT CASSSLQGGENTEAFF
NA TRBJ1-3 NA TRBV21-1 TGTGCCAGCACCTCCGGGACAGGGTTCTCTGGAAACACCATATATTTT CASTSGTGFSGNTIYF
TRBD1 TRBJ2-2 NA TRBV15 TGTGCCACCAGCTTCGGACAGGGGGCAACCGGGGAGCTGTTTTTT CATSFGQGATGELFF
TRBD2 TRBJ2-1 NA TRBV28 TGTGCCAGCAGCGAGAACTCGGGAGGGTTGGTAGAGCAGTTCTTC CASSENSGGLVEQFF
TRBD1 TRBJ1-1 NA TRBV19 TGTGCCAGTAGTATAGAAGGGACAGGGGGACAAGTCGGAACTGAAGCTTTCTTT CASSIEGTGGQVGTEAFF
TRBD2 TRBJ2-7 NA TRBV4-1 TGCGCCAGCAGCCAAGTAGGACTAGCGGGTACGGAGCAGTACTTC CASSQVGLAGTEQYF
NA TRBJ1-2 NA TRBV19 TGTGCCAGTATTTTAATTTGGGCCTCCTCGGCGGGGCTGGCCTATGGCTACACCTTC CASILIWASSAGLAYGYTF
NA TRBJ1-2 NA TRBV6-6 TGTGCCAGCATTCTAAGCCGGGGAGATAACTATGGCTACACCTTC CASILSRGDNYGYTF
NA TRBJ1-6 NA TRBV29-1 TGCAGCGTTGGGGAGGGATCGGATTCACCCCTCCACTTT CSVGEGSDSPLHF
NA TRBJ1-3 NA TRBV6-5 TGTGCCAGCCGGGCGGGCTCGAGCTCTGGAAACACCATATATTTT CASRAGSSSGNTIYF
TRBD1 TRBJ1-1 NA TRBV6-1 TGTGCCAGCAGTGGCCCGGGACAGGTGGGGACTAACACTGAAGCTTTCTTT CASSGPGQVGTNTEAFF
NA TRBJ2-4 NA TRBV28 TGTGCCAGCAGTCAACCGGGACTTGTGAACATTCAGTACTTC CASSQPGLVNIQYF
NA TRBJ1-1 NA TRBV5-1 TGCGCCAGCAGCTTGGGGGGATTCGCTGAAGCTTTCTTT CASSLGGFAEAFF